This T cell receptor (beta chain) was recorded in a study of control samples from healthy donors and cancer patients. CDR1 and CDR2 from the germline V gene are LNHDA and SQIVND (reference sequence). The trim removed 3 bases at V and 7 bases at J, leaving 15 bases unmatched. CDR3 length: 18 residues. Produced via immunoSEQ multiplex PCR; TCRdb's table is partial and in-frame only. The sample contains 100,000 to 150,000 clones, around 90% of which appear only once. This chain links TRBV19 with TRBJ1-6; 7 positions match TRBD1. The sample taken for sequencing was blood. The sequence was collected from a man in his forties in good health. CDR3 sequence (DNA): TGTGCCAGTAGTATGGCCCAGGGGGTGCCCAGTAAAAATTCACCCCTCCACTTT. The encoded protein is CASSMAQGVPSKNSPLHF.